This T cell receptor beta chain was retrieved from a study of lung T cells in sarcoidosis with Löfgren's syndrome. Study summary: Analyses focused on Löfgren's syndrome patients. Notes on the study in general: TRAV12-1 and TRBV2 were reportedly most expanded in Löfgren's patients. Multiple Löfgren's syndrome patients reportedly shared TRAV12-1 and TRBV2 CDR3 motifs, suggesting public CD4+ TCRs.

This clonotype has a count of ten or more. What it binds is not known. TCRdb reanalysed the reads using MiXCR and keeps one entry per CDR3 protein. The table has about 19,000 distinct CDR3 sequences, roughly a fifth seen once. Unmatched junction bases numbered 5, after V lost 7 bases and J lost 0 bases. The CDR3 sequence is 16 residues long. Looked up from germline, CDR1 is KGHDR and CDR2 is SFDVKD. The receptor comes from a human donor with sarcoidosis (Löfgren's syndrome or another form), or a control subject (not recorded which). The chain has TRBV24-1 and TRBJ2-1; TRBD2 matches 10 bases. Source material: CD4+ T cells from bronchoalveolar lavage. CDR3 sequence: CATRLAGPSSYNEQFF. For the CDR3, the DNA is TGTGCCACCAGACTAGCGGGGCCCAGCTCCTACAATGAGCAGTTCTTC.